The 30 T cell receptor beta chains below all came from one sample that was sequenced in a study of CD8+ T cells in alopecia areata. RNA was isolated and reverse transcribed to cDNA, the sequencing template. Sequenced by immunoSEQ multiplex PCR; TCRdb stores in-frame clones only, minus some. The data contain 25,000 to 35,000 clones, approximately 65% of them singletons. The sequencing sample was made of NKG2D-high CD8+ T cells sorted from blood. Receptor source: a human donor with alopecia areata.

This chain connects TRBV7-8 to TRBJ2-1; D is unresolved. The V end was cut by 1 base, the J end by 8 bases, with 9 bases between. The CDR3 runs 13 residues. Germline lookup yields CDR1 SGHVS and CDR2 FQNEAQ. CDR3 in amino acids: CASSLVGLDEQFF. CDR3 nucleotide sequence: TGTGCCAGCAGCTTAGTCGGTTTGGATGAGCAGTTCTTC.

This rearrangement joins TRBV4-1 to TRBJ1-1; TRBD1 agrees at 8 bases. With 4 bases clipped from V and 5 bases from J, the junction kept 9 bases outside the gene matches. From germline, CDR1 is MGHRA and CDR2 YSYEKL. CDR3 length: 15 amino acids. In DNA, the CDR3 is TGCGCCAGCAGCCTAATGACAGGGGTCTTGACTGAAGCTTTCTTT. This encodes CASSLMTGVLTEAFF.

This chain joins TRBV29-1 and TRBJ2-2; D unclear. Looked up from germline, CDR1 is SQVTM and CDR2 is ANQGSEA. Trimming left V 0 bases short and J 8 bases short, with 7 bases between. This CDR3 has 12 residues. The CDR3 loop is CSVEEVSGELFF. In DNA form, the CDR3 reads TGCAGCGTTGAAGAAGTATCGGGGGAGCTGTTTTTT.

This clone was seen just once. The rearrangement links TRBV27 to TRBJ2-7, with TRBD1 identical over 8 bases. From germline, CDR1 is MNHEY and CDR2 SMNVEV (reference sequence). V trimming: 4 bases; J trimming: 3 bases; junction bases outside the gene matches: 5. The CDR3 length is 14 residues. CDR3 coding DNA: TGTGCCAGCAGTTCCTGGGACAGGTACTACGAGCAGTACTTC. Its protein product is CASSSWDRYYEQYF.

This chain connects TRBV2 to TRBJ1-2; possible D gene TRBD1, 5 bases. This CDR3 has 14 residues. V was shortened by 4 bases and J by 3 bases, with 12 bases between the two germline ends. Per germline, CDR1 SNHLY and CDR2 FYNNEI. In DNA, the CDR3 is TGTGCCAGCAGTGGAGGGTGGGACCACTATGGCTACACCTTC. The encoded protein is CASSGGWDHYGYTF.

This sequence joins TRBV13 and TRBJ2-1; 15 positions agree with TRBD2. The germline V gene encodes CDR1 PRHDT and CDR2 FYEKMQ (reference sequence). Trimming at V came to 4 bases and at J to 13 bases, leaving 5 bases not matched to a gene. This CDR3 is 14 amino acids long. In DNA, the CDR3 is TGTGCCAGCAGCTCCGGACTAGCGGGGGGGCCACAGTTCTTC. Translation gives CASSSGLAGGPQFF.

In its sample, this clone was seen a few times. The CDR3 DNA sequence: TGTGCCAGCAGCTTAGGGGAGACCCAGTACTTC. It specifies CASSLGETQYF. The chain joins TRBV6-6 to TRBJ2-5, with no clear D. Germline V gene lookup returns CDR1 MNHNY and CDR2 SVGAGI (reference sequence). V was trimmed by 6 bases and J by 5 bases, leaving 7 bases between them. The CDR3 extends over 11 amino acids.

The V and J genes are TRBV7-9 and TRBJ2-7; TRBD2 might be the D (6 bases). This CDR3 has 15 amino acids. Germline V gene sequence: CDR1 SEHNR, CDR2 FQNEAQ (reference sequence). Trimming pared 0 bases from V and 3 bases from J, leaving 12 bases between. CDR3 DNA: TGTGCCAGCAGCTTAGCGGGGGGTGAAGACTACGAGCAGTACTTC. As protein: CASSLAGGEDYEQYF.

CDR3 residues: CASSQDLRITDTQYF. The CDR3 DNA reads as TGCGCCAGCAGCCAAGATCTCAGGATCACAGATACGCAGTATTTT. The chain has TRBV4-3 and TRBJ2-3; D is ambiguous. Trimming stripped 0 bases from V and 2 bases from J, with 9 bases between. This CDR3 is built from 15 residues. Germline CDR1 reads LGHNA; CDR2 reads YSLEER.

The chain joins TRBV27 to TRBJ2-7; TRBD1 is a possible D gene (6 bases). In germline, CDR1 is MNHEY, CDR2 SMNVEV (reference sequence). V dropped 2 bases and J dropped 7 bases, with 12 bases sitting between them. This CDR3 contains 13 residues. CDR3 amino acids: CASSLAAQGEQYF. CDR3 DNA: TGTGCCAGCAGTTTAGCGGCTCAGGGGGAGCAGTACTTC.

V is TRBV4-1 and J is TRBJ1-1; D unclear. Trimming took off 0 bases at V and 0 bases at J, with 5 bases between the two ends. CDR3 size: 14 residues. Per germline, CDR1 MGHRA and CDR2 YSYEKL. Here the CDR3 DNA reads TGCGCCAGCAGCCAAGATGCGGTGAACACTGAAGCTTTCTTT. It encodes CASSQDAVNTEAFF.

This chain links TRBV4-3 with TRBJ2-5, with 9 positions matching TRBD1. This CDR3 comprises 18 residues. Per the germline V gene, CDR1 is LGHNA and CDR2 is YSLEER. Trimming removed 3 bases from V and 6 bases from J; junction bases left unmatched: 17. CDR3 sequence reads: CASSHVPGTGYGDKTQYF. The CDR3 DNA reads TGCGCCAGCAGCCACGTTCCCGGGACAGGGTATGGGGACAAGACCCAGTACTTC.

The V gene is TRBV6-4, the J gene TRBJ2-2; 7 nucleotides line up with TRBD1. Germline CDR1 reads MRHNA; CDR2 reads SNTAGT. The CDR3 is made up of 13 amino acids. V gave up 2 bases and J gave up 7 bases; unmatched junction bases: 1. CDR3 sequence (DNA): TGTGCCAGCAGTGACAACAGGGGCGGGGAGCTGTTTTTT. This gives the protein CASSDNRGGELFF.

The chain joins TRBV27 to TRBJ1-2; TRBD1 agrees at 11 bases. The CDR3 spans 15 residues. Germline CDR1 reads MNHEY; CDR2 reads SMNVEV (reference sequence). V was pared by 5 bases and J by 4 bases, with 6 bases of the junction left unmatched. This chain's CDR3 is CASSLDRGRGYGYTF. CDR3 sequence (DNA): TGTGCCAGCAGTCTGGACAGGGGGCGAGGCTATGGCTACACCTTC.

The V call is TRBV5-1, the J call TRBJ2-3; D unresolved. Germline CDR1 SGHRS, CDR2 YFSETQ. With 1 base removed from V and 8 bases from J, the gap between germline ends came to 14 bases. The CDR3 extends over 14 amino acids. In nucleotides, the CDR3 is TGCGCCAGCAGCTTGTTATTATGGTCAGGTACGCAGTATTTT. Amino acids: CASSLLLWSGTQYF. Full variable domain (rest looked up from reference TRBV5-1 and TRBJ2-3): KAGVTQTPRYLIKTRGQQVTLSCSPISGHRSVSWYQQTPGQGLQFLFEYFSETQRNKGNFPGRFSGRQFSNSRSEMNVSTLELGDSALYLCASSLLLWSGTQYFGPGTRLTVL.

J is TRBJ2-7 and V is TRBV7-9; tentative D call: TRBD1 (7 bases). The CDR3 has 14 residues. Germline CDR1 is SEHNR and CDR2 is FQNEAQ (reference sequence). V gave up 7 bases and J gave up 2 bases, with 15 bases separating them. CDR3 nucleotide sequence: TGTGCCAGCACCTTGGAGGGGGCTACCTACGAGCAGTACTTC. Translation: CASTLEGATYEQYF.

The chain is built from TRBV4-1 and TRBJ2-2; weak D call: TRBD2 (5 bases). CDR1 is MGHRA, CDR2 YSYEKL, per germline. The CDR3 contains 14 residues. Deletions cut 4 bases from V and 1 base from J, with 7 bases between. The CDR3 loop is CASSPGVNTGELFF. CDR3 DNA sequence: TGCGCCAGCAGCCCCGGGGTGAACACCGGGGAGCTGTTTTTT.

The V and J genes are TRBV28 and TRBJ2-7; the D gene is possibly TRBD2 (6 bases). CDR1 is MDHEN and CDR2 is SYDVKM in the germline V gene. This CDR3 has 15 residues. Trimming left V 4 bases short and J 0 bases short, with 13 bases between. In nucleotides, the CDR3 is TGTGCCAGCAGTTCCGGACTATGGAGCTCCTACGAGCAGTACTTC. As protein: CASSSGLWSSYEQYF.

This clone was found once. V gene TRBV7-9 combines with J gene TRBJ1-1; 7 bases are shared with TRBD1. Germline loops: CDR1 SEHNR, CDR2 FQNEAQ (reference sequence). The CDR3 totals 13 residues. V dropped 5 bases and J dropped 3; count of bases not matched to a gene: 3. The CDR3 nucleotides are TGTGCCAGCAGCGCGGGACAGTACACTGAAGCTTTCTTT. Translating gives CASSAGQYTEAFF. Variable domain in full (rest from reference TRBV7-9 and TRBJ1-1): DTGVSQNPRHKITKRGQNVTFRCDPISEHNRLYWYRQTLGQGPEFLTYFQNEAQLEKSRLLSDRFSAERPKGSFSTLEIQRTEQGDSAMYLCASSAGQYTEAFFGQGTRLTVV.

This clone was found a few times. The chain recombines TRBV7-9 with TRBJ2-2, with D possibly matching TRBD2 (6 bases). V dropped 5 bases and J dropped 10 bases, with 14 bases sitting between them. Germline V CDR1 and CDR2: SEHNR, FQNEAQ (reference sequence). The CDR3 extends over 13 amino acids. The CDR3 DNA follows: TGTGCCAGCAGCCCTAGAGGACTATTGGAGCTGTTTTTT. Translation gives CASSPRGLLELFF.

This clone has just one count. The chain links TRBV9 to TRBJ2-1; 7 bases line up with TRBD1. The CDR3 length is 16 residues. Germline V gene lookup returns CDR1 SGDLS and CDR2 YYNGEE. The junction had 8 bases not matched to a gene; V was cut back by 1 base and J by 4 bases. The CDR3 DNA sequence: TGTGCCAGCAGCGTAACAGGGGCGGATATATACAATGAGCAGTTCTTC. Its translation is CASSVTGADIYNEQFF.

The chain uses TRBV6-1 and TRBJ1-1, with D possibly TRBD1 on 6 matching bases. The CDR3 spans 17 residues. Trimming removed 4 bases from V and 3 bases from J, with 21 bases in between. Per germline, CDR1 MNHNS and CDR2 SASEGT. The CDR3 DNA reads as TGTGCCAGCAGTGCGTTGGGGGTACAGGGTGGATACACTGAAGCTTTCTTT. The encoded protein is CASSALGVQGGYTEAFF.

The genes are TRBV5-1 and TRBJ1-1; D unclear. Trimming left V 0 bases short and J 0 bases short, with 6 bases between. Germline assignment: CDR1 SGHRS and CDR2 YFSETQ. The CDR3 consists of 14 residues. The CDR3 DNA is TGCGCCAGCAGCTTGGTTGGGATGAACACTGAAGCTTTCTTT. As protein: CASSLVGMNTEAFF. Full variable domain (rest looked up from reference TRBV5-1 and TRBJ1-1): KAGVTQTPRYLIKTRGQQVTLSCSPISGHRSVSWYQQTPGQGLQFLFEYFSETQRNKGNFPGRFSGRQFSNSRSEMNVSTLELGDSALYLCASSLVGMNTEAFFGQGTRLTVV.

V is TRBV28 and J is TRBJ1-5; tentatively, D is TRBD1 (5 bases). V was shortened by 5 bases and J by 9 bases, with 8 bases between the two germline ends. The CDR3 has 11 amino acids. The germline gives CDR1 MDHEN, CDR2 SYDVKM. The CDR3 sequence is CASSTGLPQHF. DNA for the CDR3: TGTGCCAGCAGTACAGGATTGCCCCAGCATTTT.

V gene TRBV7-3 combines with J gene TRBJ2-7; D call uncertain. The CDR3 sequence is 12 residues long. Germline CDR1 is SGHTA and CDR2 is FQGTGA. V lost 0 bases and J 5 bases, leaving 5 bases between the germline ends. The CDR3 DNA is TGTGCCAGCAGCTTAACCGGCGACGAGCAGTACTTC. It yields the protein CASSLTGDEQYF.

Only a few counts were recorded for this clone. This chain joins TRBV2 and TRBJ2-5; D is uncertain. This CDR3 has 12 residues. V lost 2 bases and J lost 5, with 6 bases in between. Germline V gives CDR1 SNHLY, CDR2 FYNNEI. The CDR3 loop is CASSELWETQYF. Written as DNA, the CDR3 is TGTGCCAGCAGTGAATTATGGGAGACCCAGTACTTC.

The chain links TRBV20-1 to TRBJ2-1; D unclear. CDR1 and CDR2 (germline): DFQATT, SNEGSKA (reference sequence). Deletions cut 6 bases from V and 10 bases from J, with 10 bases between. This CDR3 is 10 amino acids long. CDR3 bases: TGCAGTGCCCCCCCGTACGAGCAGTTCTTC. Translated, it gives CSAPPYEQFF.

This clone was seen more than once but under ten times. CDR3 loop: CASSYGQGVEQYF. DNA for the CDR3: TGTGCCAGCAGTTATGGGCAGGGTGTAGAGCAGTACTTC. The chain is built from TRBV6-6 and TRBJ2-5; D may be TRBD1 (5 bases). Germline V lookup: CDR1 MNHNY, CDR2 SVGAGI (reference sequence). This CDR3 has 13 residues. V lost 3 bases and J lost 11, with 16 bases in between.

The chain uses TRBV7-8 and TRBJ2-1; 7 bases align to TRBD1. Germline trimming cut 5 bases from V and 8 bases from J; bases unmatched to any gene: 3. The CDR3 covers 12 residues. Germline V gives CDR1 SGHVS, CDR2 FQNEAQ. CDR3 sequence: CASSDRDHEQFF. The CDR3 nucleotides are TGTGCCAGCAGCGACAGGGATCATGAGCAGTTCTTC.

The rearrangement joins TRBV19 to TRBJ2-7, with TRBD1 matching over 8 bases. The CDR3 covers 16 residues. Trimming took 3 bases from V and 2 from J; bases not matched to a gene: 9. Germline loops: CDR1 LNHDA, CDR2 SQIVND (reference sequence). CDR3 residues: CASSMVAGTGPYEQYF. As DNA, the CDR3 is TGTGCCAGTAGTATGGTGGCCGGGACAGGCCCCTACGAGCAGTACTTC.